The 3 T cell receptor beta chains in this list originate from one sample, sequenced in a study of beta chain features in type 1 diabetes. Study-level results: TCRB CDR3s from Type 1 diabetes patients were moderately but significantly shorter in all four CD4+ subsets.

Expressed TCRB transcripts got sequenced, as all isolated RNA was reverse transcribed. Some clones are missing from TCRdb's copy, which holds only in-frame ones; the method was immunoSEQ multiplex PCR. The sample shows about 150,000 clones, approximately 8.1% of them seen only once. Their antigens remain unidentified. The sequenced material came from central memory CD4+ T cells from blood. These receptors came from a man aged 18 to 30 with type 1 diabetes.

The chain is built from TRBV6-5 and TRBJ1-2; D might be TRBD1 (6 bases). Germline CDR1 reads MNHEY; CDR2 reads SVGAGI. CDR3 length equals 14 residues. V was trimmed by 4 bases and J by 4 bases, leaving 13 bases between them. CDR3 sequence: CASSSMGHTYGYTF. The DNA of the CDR3 is TGTGCCAGCAGTTCGATGGGACATACCTATGGCTACACCTTC.

This clone was observed a handful of times. This chain uses TRBV7-9 with TRBJ1-6, with TRBD1 matching 7 bases. Germline V gene lookup returns CDR1 SEHNR and CDR2 FQNEAQ (reference sequence). Trimming removed 0 bases from V and 14 bases from J; junction bases left unmatched: 16. The CDR3 covers 17 residues. Here the CDR3 DNA reads TGTGCCAGCAGCTTAGCCGCTGGACAGGCCGCGAGGGTGGCCCTCCACTTT. Translated, it gives CASSLAAGQAARVALHF. The full variable domain, rest sourced from reference TRBV7-9 and TRBJ1-6, is DTGVSQNPRHKITKRGQNVTFRCDPISEHNRLYWYRQTLGQGPEFLTYFQNEAQLEKSRLLSDRFSAERPKGSFSTLEIQRTEQGDSAMYLCASSLAAGQAARVALHFGNGTRLTVT.

The CDR3 spells CASEGGIHNEQFF. The CDR3 nucleotides read TGTGCCAGCGAGGGCGGAATACACAATGAGCAGTTCTTC. The chain carries TRBV6-5 and TRBJ2-1; TRBD2 is a possible D gene (5 bases). This CDR3 has 13 amino acids. V was clipped by 8 bases and J by 5 bases, with 13 bases between them. Germline V lookup: CDR1 MNHEY, CDR2 SVGAGI.